Listed below are T cell receptor beta chains from one sample, sequenced in a study of blood T cells in healthy people across ages. TCRdb re-derived calls from the 5' RACE reads in MiXCR, one entry per CDR3 protein. The repertoire has approximately 780,000 distinct CDR3 sequences, about a quarter of them found once; the top ten carry about 2.9%. Separately, the same data were catalogued under a study of T cells of mothers and their children.

The sequencing input was blood. The receptor source for this set is a boy aged 10-17 years in good health. The CDR3 runs from the conserved cysteine through the conserved F or W. A D gene is named only where the DNA matches it firmly. Clone size is shown for a subset of rows, as once, few, many or a class of expanded clone.

size	J	V	D	DNA	CDR3
NA	TRBJ2-3	TRBV20-1	NA	TGCAGTGCTAGGGCTTCGGATACGCGGTATTTT	CSARASDTRYF
few	TRBJ2-7	TRBV20-1	TRBD1	TGCAGTGCTGAGACAGGGTCCGGGCCCTTTTACGAGCAGTACTTC	CSAETGSGPFYEQYF
many	TRBJ2-5	TRBV5-1	NA	TGCGCCAGCAGCTTGAATCTTGAGGAGACCCAGTACTTC	CASSLNLEETQYF
few	TRBJ2-3	TRBV2	NA	TGTGCCAGCGGCGATGGAGATACGCAGTATTTT	CASGDGDTQYF
many	TRBJ2-5	TRBV5-1	NA	TGTGCCAGCAGTTTATCTCAAGAGACCCAGTACTTC	CASSLSQETQYF
NA	TRBJ2-3	TRBV28	NA	TGTGCCAGCAGTTTTAATGGTGGTGAATTTAAATATTTT	CASSFNGGEFKYF
NA	TRBJ2-7	TRBV20-1	NA	TGCAGTGCTAGAGTTAACGAGCAGTACTTC	CSARVNEQYF
few	TRBJ1-2	TRBV4-1	NA	TGCGCCAGCAGCCAAGAGGGCGGGTGGAATGGCTACACCTTC	CASSQEGGWNGYTF
NA	TRBJ2-4	TRBV28	TRBD1	TGTGCCAGCAGTTTAGGGGCAGGGGGCGCCGGCAAAAACATTCAGTACTTC	CASSLGAGGAGKNIQYF
NA	TRBJ2-5	TRBV6-1	NA	TGTGCCAGCAGTGAAGGTGGAGGCTCAGGGCTCGGAGAGACCCAGTACTTC	CASSEGGGSGLGETQYF
few	TRBJ1-1	TRBV25-1	NA	TGTGCCACGCAGGGGCAGTTCACTGAAGCTTTCTTT	CATQGQFTEAFF
NA	TRBJ2-1	TRBV20-1	NA	TGCAGTGCTAGAGAAACGCGAGGGGGGCCCCACAATGAGCAGTTCTTC	CSARETRGGPHNEQFF
NA	TRBJ1-2	TRBV27	NA	TGTGCCAGCAGTTCCACGGTACAGCGGGCTGGCTACACCTTC	CASSSTVQRAGYTF
NA	TRBJ2-1	TRBV10-3	NA	TGTGCCATCAGTGAGTCAGGGGCAAAGCAGTTCTTC	CAISESGAKQFF
once	TRBJ1-1	TRBV2	TRBD1	TGTGCCAGCACCAGAGACAGGGGATACACTGAAGCTTTCTTT	CASTRDRGYTEAFF
NA	TRBJ1-2	TRBV19	NA	TGTGCCAGTAGGAAAAGGGGTAACTACACCTTC	CASRKRGNYTF